The 25 T cell receptor beta chains in this list originate from one sample, sequenced in a study of cytomegalovirus exposure and HLA in healthy donors. 13 Jbeta primers and 60 Vbeta primers were used for the PCR. This table comes from immunoSEQ multiplex PCR, and its TCRdb copy is limited to in-frame clones, with some not included. The sample lists about 170,000 clones, roughly 84% occurring once. The sample was PBMCs. These TCRs come from a male donor in good health and CMV-seronegative.

The sample holds a few counts of this clone. The chain has TRBV5-1 and TRBJ1-1; a weak D match, TRBD1 (5 bases). V was cut by 0 bases and J by 4 bases, with 16 bases left in between. The CDR3 runs to 16 residues. From germline, CDR1 is SGHRS and CDR2 YFSETQ. The CDR3 is CASSLGQTTTGTEAFF. In DNA, the CDR3 is TGCGCCAGCAGCTTGGGACAGACAACCACGGGCACTGAAGCTTTCTTT.

On this clone: The junction and the germline gene differ at one end; a read error may be behind it. Other nucleotide sequences from this sample produce the same CDR3. This chain uses TRBV29-1 with TRBJ1-2; 7 bases match TRBD1. The CDR3 is made up of 12 amino acids. Germline CDR1 reads SQVTM; CDR2 reads ANQGSEA. DNA of the CDR3: TGCAGCGGGGGGACAGCTAACTATGGCTACACCTTT. This translates into CSGGTANYGYTF.

This chain connects TRBV7-7 to TRBJ2-1; maybe TRBD2 (6 bases). The CDR3 is 14 amino acids. CDR1 and CDR2 from the germline V gene are SSHAT and FNYEAQ (reference sequence). V shed 1 base and J shed 7 bases, with 11 bases lying between them. CDR3 sequence: CASSLGLSGNEQFF. The DNA for the CDR3 is TGTGCCAGCAGCTTAGGTCTGAGCGGGAATGAGCAGTTCTTC.

The J gene is TRBJ2-1, the V gene TRBV12-5; 14 bases agree with TRBD2. V was pared by 0 bases and J by 5 bases, with 21 bases of the junction left unmatched. This CDR3 is 23 amino acids long. The V gene's germline CDR1 is LGHNT and CDR2 FRNRAP. The CDR3 region is CASGLVRDKTSGGGKRLNNEQFF. In DNA, the CDR3 is TGTGCTAGTGGTTTGGTACGTGACAAGACTAGCGGGGGGGGCAAGCGTCTTAACAATGAGCAGTTCTTC.

This clone was seen a single time. The J gene is TRBJ2-1, the V gene TRBV5-1, with TRBD2 identical over 14 bases. V trimming: 4 bases; J trimming: 9 bases; junction bases outside the gene matches: 9. Germline values: CDR1 SGHRS, CDR2 YFSETQ. The length of the CDR3 is 16 residues. CDR3 DNA sequence: TGCGCCAGCAGCGGGGGACTAGCGGGAGTCTTCGGTGAGCAGTTCTTC. Protein sequence: CASSGGLAGVFGEQFF.

This chain links TRBV5-5 with TRBJ2-7, with 9 nucleotides matching TRBD1. The germline V gene has CDR1 SGHKS and CDR2 YYEKEE (reference sequence). The CDR3 spans 15 residues. V trimming: 2 bases; J trimming: 3 bases; junction bases outside the gene matches: 6. The CDR3 region has the DNA TGTGCCAGCAGCTTTCGGGACAGGGACTTCTACGAGCAGTACTTC. Encoded protein: CASSFRDRDFYEQYF.

The V gene is TRBV4-2, the J gene TRBJ2-1, with 15 nucleotides matching TRBD2. V shed 8 bases and J 3 bases; nucleotides not matched to a gene: 8. CDR1 is LGHNA, CDR2 YNFKEQ, per germline. This CDR3 has 17 amino acids. CDR3 in amino acids: CASQGTSGGSSYNEQFF. The CDR3 DNA sequence: TGTGCCAGCCAAGGGACTAGCGGGGGGTCTAGCTACAATGAGCAGTTCTTC.

This chain links TRBV11-2 with TRBJ2-7; 9 bases fit TRBD2. Germline CDR1 reads SGHAT; CDR2 reads FQNNGV. The CDR3 totals 15 residues. V lost 2 bases and J lost 6; bases outside the gene matches: 8. The CDR3 region is CASSLMASGTVEQYF. For the CDR3, the DNA is TGTGCCAGCAGCTTAATGGCTAGCGGGACGGTCGAGCAGTACTTC.

This clone was counted between two and nine times. The V and J genes are TRBV12-5 and TRBJ1-1; TRBD1 might be the D (5 bases). The ends were cut back, 7 bases at V and 3 bases at J, with 9 bases in the middle. The CDR3 sequence is 12 residues long. CDR1 is LGHNT and CDR2 is FRNRAP in the germline V gene. CDR3 nucleotide sequence: TGTGCTAGTGCCCAGGGTTACACTGAAGCTTTCTTT. Translated, it gives CASAQGYTEAFF.

Concerning this clone itself: One end of the junction does not line up with germline, which may come from a read error. Other DNA sequences in this specimen translate into the identical CDR3. The chain carries TRBV6-1 and TRBJ1-2; TRBD1 agrees at 8 bases. This CDR3 spans 14 amino acids. Germline V lookup: CDR1 MNHNS, CDR2 SASEGT. The CDR3 protein is CASSEPGQARGYTF. Written as DNA, the CDR3 is TGTGCCAGCAGTGAGCCGGGACAGGCCCGGGGCTATACCTTC.

The V gene is TRBV2, the J gene TRBJ1-2; no clear D gene. The CDR3 contains 16 residues. Germline V gene lookup returns CDR1 SNHLY and CDR2 FYNNEI. Trimming cost V 2 bases and J 2 bases, with 15 bases left between them. CDR3 bases: TGTGCCAGCAGTGAAATTGGCAGGTCCTTAAACTATGGCTACACCTTC. Protein: CASSEIGRSLNYGYTF.

This clone was picked up one time. The chain combines TRBV19 with TRBJ2-1, with 9 bases aligning to TRBD2. The germline V gene encodes CDR1 LNHDA and CDR2 SQIVND (reference sequence). V lost 7 bases, J lost 8 bases, and 18 bases stayed unmatched. The CDR3 extends over 17 amino acids. The CDR3 DNA follows: TGTGCCAGTAACCCCCGAGGGGCCCGGCTAGCGGGGCATGAGCAGTTCTTC. The encoded protein is CASNPRGARLAGHEQFF.

CDR3 amino acids: CASSTGTRTTPYF. The CDR3 nucleotides read TGTGCCAGTAGTACTGGAACCCGGACTACTCCGTACTTC. This chain uses TRBV19 with TRBJ2-5, with D perhaps TRBD2 (6 bases). Trimming removed 4 bases at V and 13 bases at J, with 19 bases between. The V gene's germline CDR1 is LNHDA and CDR2 SQIVND (reference sequence). The CDR3 runs to 13 residues.

V usage is TRBV23-1 and J usage is TRBJ2-1; TRBD1 matches at 7 bases. TRBV23-1 is flagged as an ORF with uncertain function. V shed 3 bases and J 4 bases; nucleotides not matched to a gene: 12. This CDR3 has 17 residues. CDR3 in amino acids: CASSHQPDRLGYNEQFF. The CDR3 nucleotides are TGCGCCAGCAGTCACCAACCGGACAGGCTGGGGTACAATGAGCAGTTCTTC.

The table lists this clone with a count of one. The J gene is TRBJ1-5, the V gene TRBV12-5; unclear D gene. V lost 5 bases to trimming and J lost 0 bases, with 20 bases between them. This CDR3 is 18 amino acids long. CDR1 LGHNT and CDR2 FRNRAP come from the germline V gene. The CDR3 DNA reads TGTGCTAGTGGTCCAAAATCCACCGGGGTATATAGCAATCAGCCCCAGCATTTT. It yields the protein CASGPKSTGVYSNQPQHF.

This clone was counted a few times. V gene TRBV10-3 combines with J gene TRBJ2-5; a weak D match, TRBD1 (5 bases). Germline CDR1 ENHRY, CDR2 SYGVKD. This CDR3 is 13 amino acids long. The V and J ends lost 8 bases and 2 bases respectively, with 12 bases between them. CDR3 sequence: CAISHPGQETQYF. The CDR3 nucleotides read TGTGCCATCTCACACCCAGGGCAAGAGACCCAGTACTTC.

This clone has just a few counts. This chain joins TRBV7-8 and TRBJ2-5, with D possibly being TRBD2 (5 bases). Trimming removed 4 bases at V and 0 bases at J, with 18 bases between. The CDR3 covers 17 residues. Germline CDR1 reads SGHVS; CDR2 reads FQNEAQ. The CDR3 nucleotides are TGTGCCAGCAGCTCACACGGAGGCCGACGTAACCAAGAGACCCAGTACTTC. As protein: CASSSHGGRRNQETQYF.

The V and J genes are TRBV7-9 and TRBJ1-4, with a weak D call TRBD1 (6 bases). This CDR3 is built from 14 residues. The V end was cut by 8 bases, the J end by 3 bases, with 13 bases between. The germline V gene has CDR1 SEHNR and CDR2 FQNEAQ (reference sequence). The CDR3 DNA reads TGTGCCAGCTCTAGGGGGAGTGCTAATGAAAAACTGTTTTTT. This codes for CASSRGSANEKLFF.

This clone was observed a handful of times. This chain connects TRBV29-1 to TRBJ2-2, with 10 positions matching TRBD2. This CDR3 comprises 14 residues. Germline lookup yields CDR1 SQVTM and CDR2 ANQGSEA. J lost 4 bases, V lost 8 bases, and 7 bases had no gene match. This CDR3 is CSMRTSGATGELFF. The CDR3 coding sequence is TGCAGCATGAGGACTAGCGGAGCCACCGGGGAGCTGTTTTTT.

This clone was counted a single time. The chain is built from TRBV5-4 and TRBJ1-1; no clear D gene. Germline assignment: CDR1 SGHNT and CDR2 YYREEE (reference sequence). With 4 bases removed from V and 3 bases from J, the gap between germline ends came to 13 bases. The CDR3 extends over 14 amino acids. DNA for the CDR3: TGTGCCAGCAGCCCCGCGAGGTCTCACACTGAAGCTTTCTTT. Translating gives CASSPARSHTEAFF.

The V call is TRBV9, the J call TRBJ2-3; 11 nucleotides match TRBD2. V dropped 2 bases and J dropped 4; count of bases not matched to a gene: 3. The CDR3 contains 15 residues. The germline CDR1 and CDR2 sequences are SGDLS and YYNGEE. The CDR3 loop is CASSVGTSGPDTQYF. In DNA, the CDR3 is TGTGCCAGCAGCGTCGGGACTAGCGGCCCAGATACGCAGTATTTT.

The gene calls are TRBV5-1 and TRBJ1-4; no reliable D call. V dropped 7 bases and J dropped 0 bases, with 10 bases sitting between them. This CDR3 is 14 amino acids long. Germline CDR1 SGHRS, CDR2 YFSETQ. CDR3 DNA: TGCGCCAGCCGACGGGAAGCAACTAATGAAAAACTGTTTTTT. Encoded protein: CASRREATNEKLFF.

The chain combines TRBV9 with TRBJ2-5; 10 nucleotides line up with TRBD2. Trimming cost V 4 bases and J 4 bases; bases outside gene matches: 1. The CDR3 is 13 residues long. Germline V gene data show CDR1 as SGDLS and CDR2 as YYNGEE. CDR3 DNA: TGTGCCAGCAGCCCTAGCGGGAGAGAGACCCAGTACTTC. Amino acids: CASSPSGRETQYF. The entire variable domain, with the rest obtained from reference TRBV9 and TRBJ2-5, is as follows: DSGVTQTPKHLITATGQRVTLRCSPRSGDLSVYWYQQSLDQGLQFLIQYYNGEERAKGNILERFSAQQFPDLHSELNLSSLELGDSALYFCASSPSGRETQYFGPGTRLLVL.

This sequence joins TRBV30 and TRBJ2-4; 12 nucleotides line up with TRBD2. J was trimmed by 0 bases and V by 5 bases; bases with no gene match: 11. The CDR3 contains 18 residues. Germline CDR1 is GTSNPN and CDR2 is SVGIG (reference sequence). The DNA for the CDR3 is TGTGCCTGGGACGGATCTAGGACTAGCGGGGTAGCCAAAAACATTCAGTACTTC. This encodes CAWDGSRTSGVAKNIQYF.

V and J are TRBV9 and TRBJ2-1; 12 nucleotides line up with TRBD2. CDR3 length: 17 amino acids. The V gene's germline CDR1 is SGDLS and CDR2 YYNGEE. The trim removed 0 bases at V and 10 bases at J, leaving 11 bases unmatched. The CDR3 is CASSVGRLLAGGVEQFF. The CDR3 DNA reads TGTGCCAGCAGCGTAGGAAGGTTGCTAGCGGGAGGGGTAGAGCAGTTCTTC.